This paragraph reports one TCR beta chain. This entry belongs to a study of blood T cell repertoires in COVID-19. Original data processing: Counts of nucleated cells, estimated from reference gene primer amplification, were obtained. The protocol was immunoSEQ multiplex PCR, while the TCRdb copy is restricted to in-frame clones and leaves out a portion. V, J and clone size are taken as reported in that table, and D and trimming were inferred from the DNA itself. The data show about 200,000 clones, approximately 84% seen once. Trimming left V 5 bases short and J 7 bases short, with 12 bases between. CDR3 length equals 13 residues.

This chain joins TRBV12-3 or TRBV12-4 and TRBJ1-5, with D unclear. This TCR derives from a human donor with acute or convalescent COVID-19. The donor label of this sample is uncertain. Sequenced: peripheral blood. Here the CDR3 DNA reads TGTGCCAGCAGTCCCCCGAATGAGCAGCCCCAGCATTTT. Its translation: CASSPPNEQPQHF.